The sequence of this TCR beta chain was determined in a study of ipilimumab plus nivolumab after autologous stem cell transplantation. Germline V lookup: CDR1 SGHRS, CDR2 YFSETQ. CDR3 size: 13 residues. With 6 bases clipped from V and 7 bases from J, the junction kept 4 bases outside the gene matches. Produced via immunoSEQ multiplex PCR; TCRdb's table is partial and in-frame only. The profile shows 77,000 or so clones, 65% to 85% of them singletons. The genes are TRBV5-1 and TRBJ2-1; the match to TRBD2 covers 10 bases. The clonotype comes from a male donor with diffuse large B-cell lymphoma. The sample in question was PBMCs, obtained in a trial of ipilimumab plus nivolumab as post-transplant consolidation. CDR3 sequence (DNA): TGCGCCAGCAAGCGGGGGGGCCGGAATGAGCAGTTCTTC. Protein product: CASKRGGRNEQFF.